Below are 17 T cell receptor beta chains sequenced from a single sample in a study of T cell responses to AZD1222 COVID-19 vaccine. This table comes from immunoSEQ multiplex PCR, and its TCRdb copy is limited to in-frame clones, with some not included. Of 130,000 or so clones in the sample, around 90% are singletons; the top ten hold 5.4%. Sequences were derived from peripheral blood, sampled on day 0 of AZD1222 vaccination. Receptors were obtained from an adult in good health.

This sequence joins TRBV27 and TRBJ1-6; D gene ambiguous. Trimming stripped 0 bases from V and 4 bases from J, with 10 bases between. Per the germline V gene, CDR1 is MNHEY and CDR2 is SMNVEV (reference sequence). The CDR3 consists of 16 residues. The CDR3 loop is CASSLSRQSYNSPLHF. The CDR3 DNA sequence: TGTGCCAGCAGTTTATCCAGGCAATCATATAATTCACCCCTCCACTTT.

The chain carries TRBV28 and TRBJ2-6; 10 nucleotides line up with TRBD2. V shed 10 bases and J 0 bases; nucleotides not matched to a gene: 3. Germline assignment: CDR1 MDHEN and CDR2 SYDVKM. The CDR3 loop spans 15 amino acids. The CDR3 coding sequence is TGTGCCACCCTAGCGGGGGCCTCTGGGGCCAACGTCCTGACTTTC. This encodes CATLAGASGANVLTF.

This chain joins TRBV14 and TRBJ2-7; possible D gene TRBD1, 5 bases. V was pared by 3 bases and J by 6 bases, with 12 bases between. The CDR3 has 13 amino acids. In germline, CDR1 is SGHDN, CDR2 FVKESK. In DNA, the CDR3 is TGTGCCAGCAGCCATGTCAGGGTCAGCGAGCAGTACTTC. This codes for CASSHVRVSEQYF.

The chain joins TRBV9 to TRBJ2-7, with a weak D call TRBD2 (5 bases). This CDR3 comprises 15 residues. V was shortened by 0 bases and J by 7 bases, with 17 bases between the two germline ends. The germline V gene encodes CDR1 SGDLS and CDR2 YYNGEE. In DNA form, the CDR3 reads TGTGCCAGCAGCGTAGGAGCGGCACTTAACTTTGAGCAGTACTTC. Residues: CASSVGAALNFEQYF.

The V gene is TRBV25-1, the J gene TRBJ1-1; D may be TRBD1 (5 bases). The CDR3 contains 14 residues. V was clipped by 4 bases and J by 1 base, with 10 bases between them. The germline V gene has CDR1 MGHDK and CDR2 SYGVNS. CDR3 nucleotide sequence: TGTGCCAGCAGTGGCCGGGACGGGAACACTGAAGCTTTCTTT. This translates into CASSGRDGNTEAFF.

The chain is built from TRBV19 and TRBJ1-1, with 7 bases identical to TRBD1. Germline V gene lookup returns CDR1 LNHDA and CDR2 SQIVND (reference sequence). With V trimmed by 10 bases and J by 1 base, 9 bases remained unmatched. The CDR3 spans 14 residues. The CDR3 protein is CATEKGQTNTEAFF. The DNA for the CDR3 is TGTGCCACCGAGAAGGGACAGACGAACACTGAAGCTTTCTTT.

This clone was counted a single time. The V gene is TRBV7-9, the J gene TRBJ1-5, with D perhaps matching TRBD1 (5 bases). This CDR3 contains 16 residues. Germline-derived CDR1 and CDR2 are SEHNR and FQNEAQ (reference sequence). V lost 1 base, J lost 4 bases, and 14 bases lay in between. CDR3 coding DNA: TGTGCCAGCAGCTTAGTGGGGGACTTGGGGAATCAGCCCCAGCATTTT. It codes for CASSLVGDLGNQPQHF.

The V and J genes are TRBV5-1 and TRBJ1-2; 9 nucleotides align to TRBD1. Germline assignment: CDR1 SGHRS and CDR2 YFSETQ. The CDR3 loop spans 13 amino acids. With 3 bases clipped from V and 8 bases from J, the junction kept 5 bases outside the gene matches. CDR3 amino acids: CASSSRTGDGYTF. Here the CDR3 DNA reads TGCGCCAGCAGCTCGAGGACAGGGGACGGCTACACCTTC.

The chain uses TRBV5-5 and TRBJ1-6; a weak D match, TRBD1 (6 bases). The germline V gene encodes CDR1 SGHKS and CDR2 YYEKEE (reference sequence). The CDR3 contains 17 residues. Trimming left V 4 bases short and J 10 bases short, with 24 bases between. The CDR3 region is CASSPVSGGIWYSPLHF. The DNA for the CDR3 is TGTGCCAGCAGCCCGGTGTCGGGGGGCATATGGTACTCACCCCTCCACTTT.

This chain uses TRBV6-5 with TRBJ1-4, with 7 bases fitting TRBD1. V gave up 6 bases and J gave up 7 bases; unmatched junction bases: 8. Per the germline V gene, CDR1 is MNHEY and CDR2 is SVGAGI. The CDR3 covers 14 residues. CDR3 sequence reads: CASRRQGSSEKLFF. The CDR3 coding sequence is TGTGCCAGCAGACGACAGGGCTCTAGTGAAAAACTGTTTTTT.

This rearrangement joins TRBV27 to TRBJ2-2; 10 nucleotides match TRBD2. Germline-derived CDR1 and CDR2 are MNHEY and SMNVEV (reference sequence). The J segment lost 4 bases and the V segment lost 8 bases, leaving 10 bases of the junction unmatched. The CDR3 spans 16 residues. CDR3 coding DNA: TGTGCCAGCCTGGCTAGCGGGAGAGTCGGCACCGGGGAGCTGTTTTTT. Translating gives CASLASGRVGTGELFF.

The chain joins TRBV5-6 to TRBJ1-5; the D is unclear. V was shortened by 4 bases and J by 3 bases, with 11 bases between the two germline ends. The V gene's germline CDR1 is SGHDT and CDR2 YYEEEE. The CDR3 runs to 14 residues. CDR3 nucleotide sequence: TGTGCCAGCAGCACTGGACGGATCAATCAGCCCCAGCATTTT. Its protein is CASSTGRINQPQHF.

The chain couples TRBV5-6 to TRBJ2-1, with D hard to call. The CDR3 consists of 12 residues. Germline CDR1 reads SGHDT; CDR2 reads YYEEEE. Trimming took off 1 base at V and 5 bases at J, with 4 bases between the two ends. CDR3 bases: TGTGCCAGCAGCTTGACCGACAATGAGCAGTTCTTC. Translated, it gives CASSLTDNEQFF.

This chain uses TRBV14 with TRBJ1-2; possible D gene TRBD1, 5 bases. The V end was cut by 4 bases, the J end by 2 bases, with 8 bases between. Germline loops: CDR1 SGHDN, CDR2 FVKESK. The CDR3 has 13 amino acids. The CDR3 DNA is TGTGCCAGCAGCCCCGGGGCGAACTATGGCTACACCTTC. Protein product: CASSPGANYGYTF.

The V and J genes are TRBV15 and TRBJ1-1; a weak D match, TRBD1 (5 bases). Germline lookup yields CDR1 LNHNV and CDR2 YYDKDF (reference sequence). Trimming removed 0 bases at V and 0 bases at J, with 8 bases between. The CDR3 is made up of 15 amino acids. CDR3 amino acids: CATSREKGMNTEAFF. CDR3 coding DNA: TGTGCCACCAGCAGAGAAAAGGGGATGAACACTGAAGCTTTCTTT.

A single count supports this clone. The V and J genes are TRBV28 and TRBJ1-1; TRBD1 is a possible D gene (5 bases). The CDR3 loop spans 15 amino acids. Trimming removed 5 bases at V and 3 bases at J, with 16 bases between. The germline V gene encodes CDR1 MDHEN and CDR2 SYDVKM. The CDR3 is CASSRQAGRYTEAFF. The CDR3 nucleotides read TGTGCCAGCAGTCGTCAGGCAGGGAGATACACTGAAGCTTTCTTT. The variable domain in full, with the rest retrieved from reference TRBV28 and TRBJ1-1, is DVKVTQSSRYLVKRTGEKVFLECVQDMDHENMFWYRQDPGLGLRLIYFSYDVKMKEKGDIPEGYSVSREKKERFSLILESASTNQTSMYLCASSRQAGRYTEAFFGQGTRLTVV.

The chain employs TRBV27 and TRBJ1-5; D gene ambiguous. The CDR3 is 14 residues long. Germline V gene data show CDR1 as MNHEY and CDR2 as SMNVEV (reference sequence). Trimming stripped 5 bases from V and 4 bases from J, with 12 bases between. The CDR3 reads CASSPYDGNQPQHF. CDR3 sequence (DNA): TGTGCCAGCAGTCCTTACGACGGGAATCAGCCCCAGCATTTT.